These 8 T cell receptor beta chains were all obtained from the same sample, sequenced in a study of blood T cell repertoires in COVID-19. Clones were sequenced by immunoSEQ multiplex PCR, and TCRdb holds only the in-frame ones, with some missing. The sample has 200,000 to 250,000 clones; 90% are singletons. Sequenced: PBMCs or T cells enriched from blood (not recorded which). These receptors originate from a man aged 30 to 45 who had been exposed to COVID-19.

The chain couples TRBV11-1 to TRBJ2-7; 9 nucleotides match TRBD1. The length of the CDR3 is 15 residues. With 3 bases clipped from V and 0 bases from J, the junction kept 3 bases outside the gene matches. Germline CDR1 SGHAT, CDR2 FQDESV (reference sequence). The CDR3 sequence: CASSLSDRGSYEQYF. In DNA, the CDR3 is TGTGCCAGCAGCTTGTCGGACAGGGGCTCCTACGAGCAGTACTTC.

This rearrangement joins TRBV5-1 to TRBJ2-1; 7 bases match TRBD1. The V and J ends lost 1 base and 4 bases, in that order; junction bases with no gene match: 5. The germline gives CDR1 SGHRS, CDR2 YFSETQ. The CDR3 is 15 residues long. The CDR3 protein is CASSLTGDPYNEQFF. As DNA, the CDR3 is TGCGCCAGCAGCTTGACAGGGGACCCTTACAATGAGCAGTTCTTC.

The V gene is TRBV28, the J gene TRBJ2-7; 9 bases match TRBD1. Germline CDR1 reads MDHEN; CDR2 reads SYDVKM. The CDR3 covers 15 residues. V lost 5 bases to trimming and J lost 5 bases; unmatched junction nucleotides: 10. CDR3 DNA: TGTGCCAGCAGTCCGCATAGGGACAGGGACCACGAGCAGTACTTC. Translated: CASSPHRDRDHEQYF.

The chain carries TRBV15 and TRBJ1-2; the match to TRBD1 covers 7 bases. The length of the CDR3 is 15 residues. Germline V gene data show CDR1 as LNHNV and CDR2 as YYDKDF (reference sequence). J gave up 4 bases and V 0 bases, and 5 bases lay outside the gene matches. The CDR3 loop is CATSRDRGSTYGYTF. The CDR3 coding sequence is TGTGCCACCAGCAGAGACAGGGGGAGCACCTATGGCTACACCTTC.

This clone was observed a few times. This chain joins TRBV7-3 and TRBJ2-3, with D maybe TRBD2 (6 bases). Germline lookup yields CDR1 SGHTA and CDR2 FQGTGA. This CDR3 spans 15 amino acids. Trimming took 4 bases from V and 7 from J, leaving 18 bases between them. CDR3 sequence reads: CASSSYSSAVNTQYF. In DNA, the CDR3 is TGTGCCAGCAGCTCATACTCTAGCGCCGTCAATACGCAGTATTTT.

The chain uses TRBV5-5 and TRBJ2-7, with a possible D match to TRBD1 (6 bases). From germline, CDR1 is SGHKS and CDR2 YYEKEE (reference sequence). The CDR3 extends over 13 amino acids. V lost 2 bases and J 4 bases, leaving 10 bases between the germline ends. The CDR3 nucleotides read TGTGCCAGCAGCTTCAGGGGTCAATACGAGCAGTACTTC. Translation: CASSFRGQYEQYF.

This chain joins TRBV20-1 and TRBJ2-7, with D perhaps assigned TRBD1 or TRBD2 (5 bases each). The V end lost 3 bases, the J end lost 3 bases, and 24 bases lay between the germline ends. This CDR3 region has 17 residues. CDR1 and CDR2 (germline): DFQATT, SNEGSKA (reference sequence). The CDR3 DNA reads TGCAGTGCTAGTGGAGGCAGCAGGGCCCGAAATCACTACGAGCAGTACTTC. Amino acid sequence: CSASGGSRARNHYEQYF.

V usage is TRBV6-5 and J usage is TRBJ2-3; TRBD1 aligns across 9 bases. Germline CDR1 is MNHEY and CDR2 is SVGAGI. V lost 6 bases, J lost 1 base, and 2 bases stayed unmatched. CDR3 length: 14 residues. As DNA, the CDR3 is TGTGCCAGCAGGGGGGACAGGGGCACAGATACGCAGTATTTT. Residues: CASRGDRGTDTQYF.